Sequencing of this T cell receptor beta chain was carried out in a study of T-cell memory formation after mild COVID-19 (dated by TCRdb to about 2021). Context from the whole study: TCR sequence clusters from the two donors were found to be largely donor specific. T-cell clones expanding and contracting after mild COVID-19 in a couple of donors were tracked by longitudinal TCRalpha and TCRbeta repertoire sequencing. Two young, previously healthy adult volunteers made up the cohort, one male and one female.

Points on this clonotype: Its antigen remains undetermined. No much larger clonotype is one base removed from it; base qualities were not supplied.

From the cysteine through the phenylalanine, the CDR3 covers 15 amino acids. The only DNA kept is the CDR3, 45 bases in frame from the first base. Sequences SQVTM (CDR1) and ANQGSEA (CDR2) are obtained from the germline V gene. The V end loses 6 bases and the J end loses 0 bases, and a stretch of 17 bases separates them. The full study reports these points: Balanced CD4/CD8 phenotypes were observed for clones contracting from day 15 to 85, whereas a bias towards CD4+ was observed for a second wave of clones expanding from day 15 to 37. The detection of some responding clones in pre-infection memory suggests that pre-existing cross-reactive memory T cells joined the SARS-CoV-2 response. The study covered only a couple of mild cases, and larger cohorts including severe cases with pre-infection samples were considered necessary. Whether the second-wave clones peaking on day 37 were SARS-CoV-2 specific was not confirmed. Contracting CD4+ clones were located mainly in the CM and EM memory subsets, whereas CD8+ clones were found to be enriched in EMRA.

The data were produced on an Illumina NovaSeq 6000. TCRalpha and TCRbeta cDNA libraries were constructed by 5'RACE with constant-segment primers, with sample barcodes and unique molecular identifiers being introduced. Trizol reagent was used to extract RNA from every sample. Libraries were amplified in two PCR steps, with a second sample barcode and Illumina TruSeq adapters added in the second step. Sequencing of libraries was performed on an Illumina NovaSeq with 2 x 150 bp paired-end reads. Per the original workflow: Demultiplexing of reads and collapsing into UMI-guided consensus sequences were performed with migec v1.2.7. Using mixcr v2.1.11, UMI consensuses were aligned to TRA and TRB V and J templates and then assembled into clonotypes. Expanded or contracted clonotypes were those called significant by both edgeR and NoisET, with noise models trained on biological replicates. edgeR calls used a false discovery rate-adjusted p below 0.01 and a log2 fold-change threshold of 1. As an exploratory analysis of dynamics, max-normalized trajectories of the 1000 most abundant clonotypes were examined by PCA with hierarchical clustering. Separately sequenced CD4+ and CD8+ repertoires were used to assign the CD4 or CD8 phenotype of responding clones. The public reads were quality trimmed at Q25 with fastp and then assembled into clones with MiXCR by TCRdb, keeping productive beta chains. Every entry covers one CDR3 protein and lists the most common genes and DNA from its rows. It is TCRdb's table, rather than the study itself, that gives the V and J calls and clone size. In all, the sample holds roughly 450,000 distinct CDR3 sequences, and roughly 17% of those were seen once. The ten most abundant clones make up about 22% of the sample.

Ficoll-Paque density gradient centrifugation was used to isolate PBMCs. This clonotype was obtained from a man between 18 and 29 years old who had mild COVID-19 (a few samples of this study predate the infection). The sample titles of this study are shuffled in the database, so cell type and time point are left out; the donor was told from shared clones. The sequence links TRBV29-1 to TRBJ1-1, with no D gene named confidently. The sample consisted of PBMCs or a T cell subset sorted from them (not recorded which). The CDR3: CSVSTHAGVNTEAFF. The DNA sequence is as follows: TGCAGCGTCAGCACCCACGCCGGGGTGAACACTGAAGCTTTCTTT. The reference TRBV29-1 and TRBJ1-1 proteins fill in what lies around the CDR3, so the full variable domain reads SAVISQKPSRDICQRGTSLTIQCQVDSQVTMMFWYRQQPGQSLTLIATANQGSEATYESGFVIDKFPISRPNLTFSTLTVSNMSPEDSSIYLCSVSTHAGVNTEAFFGQGTRLTVV.